The clone carrying this T cell receptor (beta chain) has at least ten counts. Its antigen is as yet unknown. The data stem from a study of identical twins. The study, taken as a whole, reports: Out-of-frame beta chain sequences displayed weaker excess sharing between twins. Rather than following the same donors, the conclusions depended on cross-sectional statistical analysis.

With template switching, a universal primer site was added, and the cDNA carried unique molecular identifiers. Via MiXCR, TCRdb re-called the 5' RACE reads, giving one row per CDR3 protein. The table has around 480,000 distinct CDR3 sequences, 11% to 15% seen once. Trimming cost V 6 bases and J 3 bases; bases outside gene matches: 6. CDR3 size: 16 residues. In germline, CDR1 is KGHDR, CDR2 SFDVKD. This sample was shared with a second study, whose subject was yellow fever vaccine responses in identical twins.

This clonotype was obtained from a woman aged 18-30 years in good health. This chain uses TRBV24-1 with TRBJ2-1, with 11 bases aligning to TRBD1. Sequenced: CD4+ T cells sorted from blood. The CDR3: CATSQGQGAFYNEQFF. CDR3 DNA: TGTGCCACCAGTCAAGGACAGGGGGCTTTCTACAATGAGCAGTTCTTC.